The rows below give T cell receptor beta chains drawn from one sample of a study of T cell repertoires in cytomegalovirus infection. TCRdb processed the reads anew with MiXCR; each CDR3 protein has one entry. This table has fewer than 700,000 distinct CDR3 sequences, less than 25% appearing once. The sequenced sample was CD8+ T cells from PBMCs. These receptors came from a human donor in good health (CMV status not recorded). Some clones in this sample may be carry-over from other donors' samples. CDR3s include the opening cysteine and the closing phenylalanine or tryptophan. A D gene is named only where the DNA matches it firmly. Only part of the rows carry a size: once, few, many, or a class if the clone is expanded.

clone size | J gene | D gene | V gene | CDR3 DNA | CDR3 protein
- | TRBJ2-1 | TRBD1 | TRBV29-1 | TGCAGCGTTGAATGGACAGGGGTGCGCCATGAGCAGTTCTTC | CSVEWTGVRHEQFF
many | TRBJ2-1 | - | TRBV10-3 | TGTGCCATCAGTGGGTCAGCGGTCTCCTACAATGAGCAGTTCTTC | CAISGSAVSYNEQFF
- | TRBJ1-5 | - | TRBV28 | TGTGCCAGCAGTCGACAGTGGTACAGTCAGCCCCAGCATTTT | CASSRQWYSQPQHF
- | TRBJ1-1 | - | TRBV6-2/TRBV6-3 | TGTGCCAGCAAGTCTGGATCTAGGGGTAGGGGCACTGAAGCTTTCTTT | CASKSGSRGRGTEAFF
- | TRBJ2-3 | TRBD2 | TRBV29-1 | TGCAGCGTTGAAGTCCGACTAGCGGGGAAGAGCACAGATACGCAGTATTTT | CSVEVRLAGKSTDTQYF
- | TRBJ1-1 | - | TRBV18 | TGTGCCAGCTCCGTCGCCGGTGGGCTGAACACTGAAGCTTTCTTT | CASSVAGGLNTEAFF
many | TRBJ1-2 | - | TRBV7-2 | TGTGCCAGCAGCTTACTGGGTGGCTACACCTTC | CASSLLGGYTF
few | TRBJ2-1 | TRBD1 | TRBV28 | TGTGCCAGCAGTTTAGTGGGGACAGGCAATGAGCAGTTCTTC | CASSLVGTGNEQFF
- | TRBJ1-2 | - | TRBV15 | TGTGCCACCAGCAGAGCAGGGGCCCGCGGCACCTTC | CATSRAGARGTF
few | TRBJ2-6 | TRBD2 | TRBV12-3/TRBV12-4 | TGTGCCAGCAGACTTTTAGCGGGGGCCCGCTCTGGGGCCAACGTCCTGACTTTC | CASRLLAGARSGANVLTF
many | TRBJ2-7 | TRBD2 | TRBV7-8 | TGTGCCAGCAGCCCCCAGAGCGGGGGGGCCTACGAGCAGTACTTC | CASSPQSGGAYEQYF
- | TRBJ2-1 | TRBD2 | TRBV11-2 | TGTGCCAGCAGCTCCCACTTAGCGGGGGGCTACAATGAGCAGTTCTTC | CASSSHLAGGYNEQFF
many | TRBJ2-3 | - | TRBV4-1 | TGCGCCAGCAGCCAAGAAGGGAAAGTCACAGATACGCAGTATTTT | CASSQEGKVTDTQYF
many | TRBJ1-1 | - | TRBV28 | TGTGCCAGCAGTTTGGTTGTAATGAACACTGAAGCTTTCTTT | CASSLVVMNTEAFF
- | TRBJ1-5 | - | TRBV4-2 | TGTGCCAGCAGCCAAGCGTATAACACAGGGCATCAGCCCCAGCATTTT | CASSQAYNTGHQPQHF
- | TRBJ2-5 | - | TRBV27 | TGTGCCAGCAGTTCTACTGCCTGGGAGACCCAGTACTTC | CASSSTAWETQYF
few | TRBJ1-2 | TRBD1 | TRBV7-9 | TGTGCCAGCAGCTTAACCTCCACAGGGGACCAAATGCCAAACTATGGCTACACCTTC | CASSLTSTGDQMPNYGYTF
few | TRBJ2-3 | TRBD2 | TRBV7-4 | TGTGCCAGCAGCTCAGCCTGGTCGGGGGGGACAGATACGCAGTATTTT | CASSSAWSGGTDTQYF
- | TRBJ2-5 | TRBD1 | TRBV29-1 | TGCAGCGTAGCGACAGGGGACGCAGAGACCCAGTACTTC | CSVATGDAETQYF
few | TRBJ1-3 | TRBD1 | TRBV14 | TGTGCCAGCAGCCATAATCAACAGGGGCCGGGAAACACCATATATTTT | CASSHNQQGPGNTIYF
many | TRBJ2-1 | - | TRBV28 | TGTGCCAGCAGTTTATTCGGGATCAGCTCCTACAATGAGCAGTTCTTC | CASSLFGISSYNEQFF
- | TRBJ2-5 | TRBD2 | TRBV28 | TGTGCCAGCAGTTTTCATGAGCGGGATGCTTCCGACGGGGAGACCCAGTACTTC | CASSFHERDASDGETQYF
few | TRBJ2-1 | - | TRBV12-5 | TGTGCTAGTGGTTTCGGACGATACAATGAGCAGTTCTTC | CASGFGRYNEQFF
few | TRBJ2-3 | TRBD2 | TRBV14 | TGTGCCAGCAGCCAAGTTAGCGGGAGCACAGATACGCAGTATTTT | CASSQVSGSTDTQYF
many | TRBJ1-2 | - | TRBV7-9 | TGTGCCAGCAGCTTAGCCTCTCGCTATGGCTACACCTTC | CASSLASRYGYTF
- | TRBJ1-5 | - | TRBV4-1 | TGCGCCAGCAGCGAGGAACAGGTGGTGAGCAATCAGCCCCAGCATTTT | CASSEEQVVSNQPQHF
- | TRBJ2-2 | TRBD2 | TRBV25-1 | TGTGCCAGCAGTGAATGGGGTAGCGGGGGGGCCAAAAGGACCGGGGAGCTGTTTTTT | CASSEWGSGGAKRTGELFF
many | TRBJ2-3 | - | TRBV28 | TGTGCCAGCAGTTTACCGTCGGGAATCTTCACAGATACGCAGTATTTT | CASSLPSGIFTDTQYF
- | TRBJ1-5 | - | TRBV19 | TGTGCCAGTTGCCGTCAGGGGAGGGATCAGCCCCAGCATTTT | CASCRQGRDQPQHF
many | TRBJ2-5 | TRBD2 | TRBV7-2 | TGTGCCAGCAGCACCTGGACTAGCGGGGTCAGTGAGACCCAGTACTTC | CASSTWTSGVSETQYF
few | TRBJ1-1 | - | TRBV29-1 | TGCAGCGTTATAATGCCAGGGAACATGAACACTGAAGCTTTCTTT | CSVIMPGNMNTEAFF
- | TRBJ1-4 | TRBD1 | TRBV6-2/TRBV6-3 | TGTGCCACCAGGGACAGGCGGGAAAAACTGTTTTTT | CATRDRREKLFF
once | TRBJ1-3 | TRBD1 | TRBV20-1 | TGCAGTGCTAGGGACAGGGACTCTGGAAACACCATATATTTT | CSARDRDSGNTIYF
once | TRBJ2-1 | - | TRBV2 | TGTGCCAGCAGTCGGGTACGAGGACATGCATACAATGAGCAGTTCTTC | CASSRVRGHAYNEQFF
- | TRBJ2-7 | - | TRBV20-1 | TGCAGTGCCGATAGCGACACGTCCTACGAGCAGTACTTC | CSADSDTSYEQYF